A selection of T cell receptor beta chains follows, all from one sample in a study of cytomegalovirus exposure and HLA in healthy donors. TCRdb's copy holds only in-frame clones and misses some; the assay was immunoSEQ multiplex PCR. The sample records 200,000 to 250,000 clones, 80% to 90% being singletons. Sequenced sample: PBMCs. The receptors shown here come from a woman between 18 and 29 years old in good health and CMV-seropositive. Each CDR3 is given with its conserved first and last residue. The order of the fields is J gene, V gene, D gene, clone size, CDR3 DNA, CDR3 protein. D genes are given only for firm matches. Rows may omit the clone size; those that give it use once, few, many or a size class.

j_gene: TRBJ1-2
v_gene: TRBV5-4
d_gene: TRBD1
abundance: .
CDR3nt: TGTGCCAGCAGGCGCGATGGGACAGGGATCGGCTACACCTTC
CDR3aa: CASRRDGTGIGYTF

j_gene: TRBJ2-7
v_gene: TRBV4-1
d_gene: .
abundance: once
CDR3nt: TGCGCCAGCAGCCGCCTCGGTCAGGGGCGGAACGAGCAGTACTTC
CDR3aa: CASSRLGQGRNEQYF

j_gene: TRBJ2-7
v_gene: TRBV5-4
d_gene: TRBD1
abundance: .
CDR3nt: TGTGCCAGCAGCCCGTCGGGACAGGGGCTCCACGAGCAGTACTTC
CDR3aa: CASSPSGQGLHEQYF

j_gene: TRBJ1-2
v_gene: TRBV28
d_gene: .
abundance: .
CDR3nt: TGTGCCAGCAGTTTGGGAGGAGCCGGCTACACCTTC
CDR3aa: CASSLGGAGYTF

j_gene: TRBJ2-1
v_gene: TRBV29-1
d_gene: TRBD2
abundance: once
CDR3nt: TGCAGCGTTGAGAGCGGGAGAATTGGGGAGCAGTTCTTC
CDR3aa: CSVESGRIGEQFF

j_gene: TRBJ1-5
v_gene: TRBV6-1
d_gene: .
abundance: .
CDR3nt: TGTGCCAGCAGTGAAAGCGATTATAGCAATCAGCCCCAGCATTTT
CDR3aa: CASSESDYSNQPQHF

j_gene: TRBJ2-5
v_gene: TRBV28
d_gene: TRBD1
abundance: once
CDR3nt: TGTGCCAGCAGTTTGCCGACGACAGGGGTGGGAGAGACCCAGTACTTC
CDR3aa: CASSLPTTGVGETQYF

j_gene: TRBJ1-5
v_gene: TRBV30
d_gene: .
abundance: .
CDR3nt: TGTGCCTGGAGCGCCGGGACACATAGCAATCAGCCCCAGCATTTT
CDR3aa: CAWSAGTHSNQPQHF

j_gene: TRBJ2-1
v_gene: TRBV19
d_gene: .
abundance: .
CDR3nt: TGTGCCAGTAGTATGGAAAGCAGCGCCTACAATGAGCAGTTCTTC
CDR3aa: CASSMESSAYNEQFF

j_gene: TRBJ2-5
v_gene: TRBV4-1
d_gene: .
abundance: .
CDR3nt: TGCGCCAGCAGCCAAGATTTGGCGACCCAGTACTTC
CDR3aa: CASSQDLATQYF